This TCR beta chain appears in the sequencing data of a study of shared clonotypes between healthy human individuals. About the research overall: Researchers drew samples from a couple of women and three men aged 18 to 49.

In regard to this clone: Its antigen is currently unknown.

Adult donors, all healthy and HIV-negative, had no recent acute infections or vaccinations. Findings of the study overall: Non-shared clonotypes had lower generation probabilities than clonotypes shared by all four sorted-subset donors.

Once extracted for a subset, genomic DNA was divided evenly among several immunoSEQ plates. TCRdb's table, derived via immunoSEQ multiplex PCR, lists solely in-frame clones and lacks some. The sample lists roughly 1,500,000 clones, just under 99% occurring once. Germline loops: CDR1 SGHAT, CDR2 FQNNGV. Deletions cut 1 base from V and 4 bases from J, with 12 bases between. This CDR3 contains 15 residues. This TCR was sampled from a man younger than 45 in good health. V usage is TRBV11-2 and J usage is TRBJ2-3; no clear D gene. The sample was naive CD4+ T cells sorted from blood. Subset here: CD45RA+ positively selected. The CDR3 DNA follows: TGTGCCAGCAGCTTAGGTAGGGCCCTCTCAGATACGCAGTATTTT. This translates into CASSLGRALSDTQYF.